This TCR beta chain was sequenced for a study of regulatory T cells. Primers: 52 TRBV forward and 13 TRBJ reverse. Generated by immunoSEQ multiplex PCR, the TCRdb table keeps only in-frame clones and is missing some. The sample consists of 30,000 to 40,000 clones, over 75% of them appearing once. Study results and limitations: Regulatory T cells showed the strongest V-J pair restriction and V/J gene skewing among patient repertoires. In CD3G-deficient patients, conventional CD4+ T cells were enriched for hydrophobic CDR3 residues at positions 6 and 7.

All CD3G-deficient patients showed autoimmunity, more severe in two. At testing, patients were 2 to 39 years old, with reduced naive and increased memory T-cell proportions. Sorting split CD4+ cells into CD25-high CD127-low Tregs and CD25-low CD127-high conventional T cells. The CDR3 consists of 16 residues. Germline loops: CDR1 SEHNR, CDR2 FQNEAQ (reference sequence). The V segment lost 3 bases and the J segment 5 bases; nucleotides outside the gene matches: 10. Points on this clone: The target antigen is unknown.

The TCR originated in a person aged 18 to 35 with CD3G deficiency. This chain joins TRBV7-9 and TRBJ2-5; the match to TRBD1 covers 9 bases. Sequencing used conventional CD4+ T cells sorted from blood. The CDR3 coding sequence is TGTGCCAGCAGCTTTCAAACGGGACAGGGAGGCGAGACCCAGTACTTC. Its protein is CASSFQTGQGGETQYF.